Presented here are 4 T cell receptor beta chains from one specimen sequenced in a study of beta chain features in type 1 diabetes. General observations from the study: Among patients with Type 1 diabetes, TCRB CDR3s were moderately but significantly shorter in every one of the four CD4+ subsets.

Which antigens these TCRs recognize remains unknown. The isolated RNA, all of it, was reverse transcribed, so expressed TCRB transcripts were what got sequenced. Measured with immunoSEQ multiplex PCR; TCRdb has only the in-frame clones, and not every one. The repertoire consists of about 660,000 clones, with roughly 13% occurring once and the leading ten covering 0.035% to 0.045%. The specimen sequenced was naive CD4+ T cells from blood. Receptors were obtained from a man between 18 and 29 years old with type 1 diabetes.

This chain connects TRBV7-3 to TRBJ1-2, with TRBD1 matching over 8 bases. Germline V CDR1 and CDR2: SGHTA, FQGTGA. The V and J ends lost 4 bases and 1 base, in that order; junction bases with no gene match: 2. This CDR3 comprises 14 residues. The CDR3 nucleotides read TGTGCCAGCAGCTCGACAGGGGATAACTATGGCTACACCTTC. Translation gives CASSSTGDNYGYTF. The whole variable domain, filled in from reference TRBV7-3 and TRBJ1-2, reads GAGVSQTPSNKVTEKGKYVELRCDPISGHTALYWYRQSLGQGPEFLIYFQGTGAADDSGLPNDRFFAVRPEGSVSTLKIQRTERGDSAVYLCASSSTGDNYGYTFGSGTRLTVV.

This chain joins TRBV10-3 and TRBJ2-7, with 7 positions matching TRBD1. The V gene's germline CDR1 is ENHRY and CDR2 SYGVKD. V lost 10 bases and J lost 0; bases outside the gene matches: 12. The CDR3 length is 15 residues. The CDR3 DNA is TGTGCCACCCGGCCGGGACAGCCAAGCTCCTACGAGCAGTACTTC. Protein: CATRPGQPSSYEQYF.

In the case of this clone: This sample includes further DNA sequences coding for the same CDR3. DNA for the CDR3: TGTGCCTGGAGCACAGGGTATGGCTACACCTTC. Translation gives CAWSTGYGYTF. The V call is TRBV30, the J call TRBJ1-2, with a possible D match to TRBD1 (6 bases). With 3 bases removed from V and 5 bases from J, the gap between germline ends came to 7 bases. CDR3 length: 11 residues. Germline V gives CDR1 GTSNPN, CDR2 SVGIG (reference sequence).

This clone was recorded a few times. The CDR3, as DNA: TGCGCCAGCAGCTTGCCCGGGACTAGCGGGAGTGCAGAGACCCAGTACTTC. This encodes CASSLPGTSGSAETQYF. The chain employs TRBV5-1 and TRBJ2-5; 14 nucleotides align to TRBD2. The V and J ends lost 1 base and 4 bases, in that order; junction bases with no gene match: 6. The CDR3 is 17 residues long. The V gene's germline CDR1 is SGHRS and CDR2 YFSETQ.